This is a list of T cell receptor beta chains from one sample in a study of T cells in Graves' hyperthyroidism and ophthalmopathy. Each CDR3 protein gets one entry after TCRdb re-called the multiplex PCR reads with MiXCR. The table lists 500,000 to 750,000 distinct CDR3 sequences, around 45% of them singletons. The material sequenced was peripheral blood or thyroid tissue (not recorded which). Receptors were obtained from a woman under 30 with Graves' hyperthyroidism. Both conserved end residues are part of each CDR3. A D gene is named only where the DNA matches it firmly. Clone size, where shown, is once, few, many, or a class for clones that have expanded.

NA | many | TRBJ1-4 | TRBV2 | TGTGCCAGCAGTGAAACCCCAGAAGCTAATGAAAAACTGTTTTTT | CASSETPEANEKLFF
TRBD2 | many | TRBJ2-2 | TRBV20-1 | TGCAGTGCTCGACTCCCGACTAGCGGGAGTACCACCGGGGAGCTGTTTTTT | CSARLPTSGSTTGELFF
NA | many | TRBJ1-4 | TRBV9 | TGTGCCAGCAGCGTAGGACAGGTTGCTCTTCCTAATGAAAAACTGTTTTTT | CASSVGQVALPNEKLFF
TRBD2 | many | TRBJ2-5 | TRBV7-9 | TGTGCCAGCAGCTTCGGACTAGCTCAAGAGACCCAGTACTTC | CASSFGLAQETQYF
NA | many | TRBJ2-7 | TRBV7-9 | TGTGCCAGCAGCTTAGTCCAGGGAAAATACGCCTTC | CASSLVQGKYAF
NA | NA | TRBJ1-2 | TRBV20-1 | TGCAGTGCCCTCTCAGGGGTAGAGGACTATGGCTACACCTTC | CSALSGVEDYGYTF
NA | NA | TRBJ1-5 | TRBV5-5 | TGTGCCAGCAGTGGGGACATTAATCAGCCCCAGCATTTT | CASSGDINQPQHF
TRBD1 | many | TRBJ1-2 | TRBV9 | TGTGCCAGCAGCGTAGACGCAGGGGGCACCTATGGCTACACCTTC | CASSVDAGGTYGYTF
TRBD1 | NA | TRBJ1-1 | TRBV20-1 | TGCAGTGCTAGAGATGTCGGGACAGGGGGCTCGTACACTGAAGCTTTCTTT | CSARDVGTGGSYTEAFF
NA | NA | TRBJ1-2 | TRBV4-1 | TGCGCCAGCAGCCTCCCCTGGGGACAAGGGTTCAACTATGGCTACACCTTC | CASSLPWGQGFNYGYTF